Following are 30 T cell receptor beta chains from one sample sequenced in a study of glioma-infiltrating T cells (dated by TCRdb to 2016 to 2017). These reads were obtained on an Illumina MiSeq. TCR alpha and beta CDR3 regions were amplified with the iRepertoire nested amplicon-rescue multiplex PCR (arm-PCR) platform from RNA. TCRdb itself trimmed the public reads at Q25 with fastp, ran MiXCR and retained productive beta chains. Duplicate CDR3 protein sequences are folded into a single record with the most common DNA and genes. This sample lists approximately 120,000 distinct CDR3 sequences; 20% to 30% were detected once. 35% of the sample is in the top ten clones. The sample was glioma tissue, nonneoplastic brain tissue, or PBMCs (not recorded which). Every receptor here comes from a human donor with low-grade glioma or glioblastoma, undergoing nonglioma brain surgery, or in good health (not recorded which).

As regards this clonotype: This may be a read error, as it is one base from a much larger clone. The rearrangement joins TRBV7-9 to TRBJ2-1, with D hard to call. Germline CDR1 and CDR2: SEHNR and FQNEAQ (reference sequence). This CDR3 has 12 amino acids. In nucleotides, the CDR3 is TGTGCCATCAGCTTAGGGCTCCGTGAGCAGTTCTTC. Its protein is CAISLGLREQFF.

This clonotype has more than one count but fewer than ten. The chain joins TRBV14 to TRBJ1-5, with D maybe TRBD1 (6 bases). CDR3 length equals 15 residues. Germline CDR1 reads SGHDN; CDR2 reads FVKESK. V was shortened by 8 bases and J by 3 bases, with 17 bases between the two germline ends. The CDR3 DNA reads TGTGCCAGCGGCCCCGGCGGGGGGGCCAATCAGCCCCAGCATTTT. Encoded protein: CASGPGGGANQPQHF.

This clonotype was found many times. This rearrangement joins TRBV25-1 to TRBJ2-7; D uncertain. CDR1 and CDR2 (germline): MGHDK, SYGVNS. The CDR3 loop spans 11 amino acids. V was shortened by 6 bases and J by 5 bases, with 8 bases between the two germline ends. In DNA form, the CDR3 reads TGTGCCAGCAGCTATAATGACGAGCAGTACTTC. Its translation is CASSYNDEQYF.

This clonotype was detected many times. V and J are TRBV29-1 and TRBJ2-3, with TRBD1 identical over 10 bases. With 7 bases clipped from V and 10 bases from J, the junction kept 17 bases outside the gene matches. The CDR3 consists of 15 residues. The germline V gene has CDR1 SQVTM and CDR2 ANQGSEA. The DNA for the CDR3 is TGCAGCGCCTCGACAGGGGGCCGCGGGGGAGAGCCGCAGTATTTT. Amino acids: CSASTGGRGGEPQYF.

V usage is TRBV5-1 and J usage is TRBJ2-5; TRBD2 matches at 11 bases. The CDR3 totals 16 residues. CDR1 and CDR2 from the germline V gene are SGHRS and YFSETQ. With V trimmed by 4 bases and J by 0 bases, 5 bases remained unmatched. In nucleotides, the CDR3 is TGCGCCAGCAGCCGGGGGACTAGCGGTTACCAAGAGACCCAGTACTTC. Amino acid sequence: CASSRGTSGYQETQYF.

This clonotype was recorded at least ten times. The chain links TRBV6-2 or TRBV6-3 to TRBJ2-5, with 13 nucleotides matching TRBD2. Germline V lookup: CDR1 MNHEY, CDR2 SVGEGT. V lost 8 bases, J lost 3 bases, and 3 bases stayed unmatched. The CDR3 contains 14 residues. As DNA, the CDR3 is TGTGCCAGCCGACTAGCGGGAGGTAAAGAGACCCAGTACTTC. Its translation: CASRLAGGKETQYF.

At least ten counts were recorded for this clonotype. The V and J genes are TRBV6-1 and TRBJ2-3, with D hard to call. The ends were cut back, 8 bases at V and 3 bases at J, with 6 bases in the middle. The CDR3 loop spans 11 amino acids. From germline, CDR1 is MNHNS and CDR2 SASEGT. DNA of the CDR3: TGTGCCAGCGGACGGACAGATACGCAGTATTTT. This codes for CASGRTDTQYF.

This clonotype occurred many times. CDR3 sequence reads: CASSSYGRTDTQYF. The DNA of the CDR3 is TGTGCCAGCAGCTCCTACGGGCGCACAGATACGCAGTATTTT. The J gene is TRBJ2-3, the V gene TRBV7-9; D unclear. Germline assignment: CDR1 SEHNR and CDR2 FQNEAQ (reference sequence). The CDR3 sequence is 14 residues long. Trimming cost V 4 bases and J 1 base, with 9 bases left between them.

V is TRBV5-6 and J is TRBJ1-1; TRBD1 agrees at 9 bases. Germline assignment: CDR1 SGHDT and CDR2 YYEEEE. V trimming: 0 bases; J trimming: 2 bases; junction bases outside the gene matches: 8. The CDR3 has 17 amino acids. CDR3 bases: TGTGCCAGCAGCTTGGATTTCGGGACAGGGACCAACACTGAAGCTTTCTTT. This gives the protein CASSLDFGTGTNTEAFF. Full variable domain (missing parts from reference TRBV5-6 and TRBJ1-1): DAGVTQSPTHLIKTRGQQVTLRCSPKSGHDTVSWYQQALGQGPQFIFQYYEEEERQRGNFPDRFSGHQFPNYSSELNVNALLLGDSALYLCASSLDFGTGTNTEAFFGQGTRLTVV.

This clonotype showed up many times. The genes are TRBV7-2 and TRBJ1-1; maybe TRBD1 (5 bases). V lost 3 bases to trimming and J lost 1 base, with 9 bases between them. This CDR3 comprises 14 residues. Looked up from germline, CDR1 is SGHTA and CDR2 is FQGNSA. CDR3 in amino acids: CASSLTAQNTEAFF. The CDR3 DNA follows: TGTGCCAGCAGCTTGACAGCGCAGAACACTGAAGCTTTCTTT.

This clonotype was picked up many times. This chain connects TRBV6-1 to TRBJ1-1; TRBD1 is a possible D gene (5 bases). The CDR3 spans 13 residues. Germline-derived CDR1 and CDR2 are MNHNS and SASEGT. V lost 10 bases to trimming and J lost 11 bases, with 23 bases between them. The CDR3 region is CATRKGQGRFAFF. CDR3 DNA: TGTGCCACCCGTAAGGGGCAGGGCAGGTTCGCTTTCTTT.

This clonotype was counted between two and nine times. This may arise from a read error, as a much more abundant clone is one base away. The chain links TRBV25-1 to TRBJ2-3; maybe TRBD1 (5 bases). Germline V lookup: CDR1 MGHDK, CDR2 SYGVNS. The CDR3 loop spans 11 amino acids. This CDR3 is CASYQGSTRYF. CDR3 nucleotides: TGTGCCAGCTACCAGGGAAGTACGCGGTATTTT. Looking up the rest from reference TRBV25-1 and TRBJ2-3 gives the full variable domain: EADIYQTPRYLVIGTGKKITLECSQTMGHDKMYWYQQDPGMELHLIHYSYGVNSTEKGDLSSESTVSRIRTEHFPLTLESARPSHTSQYLCASYQGSTRYFGPGTRLTVL.

Details on this clonotype: A read error may produce the germline difference seen at one junction end. The chain recombines TRBV5-1 with TRBJ2-3; possibly TRBD1 or TRBD2 for D (5 bases each). The V gene's germline CDR1 is SGHRS and CDR2 YFSETQ. The CDR3 has 15 amino acids. The CDR3 DNA sequence: TGCGCCAGCGGACGGGGACGGCTGAGCACAGATACGCAGTGTTTT. This codes for CASGRGRLSTDTQCF.

This clonotype came up a few times. The gene calls are TRBV3-1 and TRBJ2-1, with 7 bases matching TRBD2. Trimming at V came to 6 bases and at J to 5 bases, leaving 10 bases not matched to a gene. This CDR3 has 15 amino acids. CDR1 and CDR2 from the germline V gene are LGHDT and YNNKEL (reference sequence). CDR3 sequence: CASSRAGRENNEQFF. The CDR3 DNA is TGTGCCAGCAGTCGAGCGGGGCGGGAGAACAATGAGCAGTTCTTC.

This clonotype has ten or more counts. The chain links TRBV10-3 to TRBJ2-3; no clear D. The germline CDR1 and CDR2 sequences are ENHRY and SYGVKD. This CDR3 region has 14 residues. Trimming removed 8 bases at V and 0 bases at J, with 12 bases between. In DNA, the CDR3 is TGTGCCATCGGAGTGGGCGGTAGCACAGATACGCAGTATTTT. This encodes CAIGVGGSTDTQYF.

The sample holds many counts of this clonotype. The V and J genes are TRBV7-8 and TRBJ1-2; 10 positions agree with TRBD1. The V gene's germline CDR1 is SGHVS and CDR2 FQNEAQ. V lost 5 bases, J lost 10 bases, and 1 base stayed unmatched. The CDR3 spans 11 residues. CDR3 region: CASSGTGVYTF. The CDR3 region has the DNA TGTGCCAGCAGCGGGACAGGGGTCTACACCTTC.

The V and J genes are TRBV29-1 and TRBJ1-1; D is possibly TRBD1 (5 bases). V lost 7 bases to trimming and J lost 0 bases, with 9 bases between them. CDR1 is SQVTM, CDR2 ANQGSEA, per germline. CDR3 length: 12 residues. This CDR3 reads CSARDLNTEAFF. The CDR3 nucleotides read TGCAGCGCCCGGGACCTGAACACTGAAGCTTTCTTT.

At least ten counts were recorded for this clonotype. The chain employs TRBV2 and TRBJ2-1, with TRBD1 matching over 7 bases. J gave up 5 bases and V 8 bases, and 6 bases lay outside the gene matches. This CDR3 is built from 13 residues. Germline values: CDR1 SNHLY, CDR2 FYNNEI. The CDR3, as DNA: TGTGCCAGCCTGGGACAGATTAACAATGAGCAGTTCTTC. Encoded protein: CASLGQINNEQFF. The variable domain in full, with the rest retrieved from reference TRBV2 and TRBJ2-1, is EPEVTQTPSHQVTQMGQEVILRCVPISNHLYFYWYRQILGQKVEFLVSFYNNEISEKSEIFDDQFSVERPDGSNFTLKIRSTKLEDSAMYFCASLGQINNEQFFGPGTRLTVL.

Remarks on this clonotype: It may be a read error: a sequence one base away is much more abundant. This chain joins TRBV18 and TRBJ1-4; the D gene is possibly TRBD1 (6 bases). This CDR3 is 15 amino acids long. Trimming pared 3 bases from V and 5 bases from J, leaving 13 bases between. Germline CDR1 and CDR2: KGHSH and LQKENI. Here the CDR3 DNA reads TGTGCCAGCTCACCCCCGGGGACACAGAATGAAAAACTGTTTTTT. It codes for CASSPPGTQNEKLFF.

This clonotype was detected ten times or more. The chain is built from TRBV5-8 and TRBJ2-7; the match to TRBD1 covers 10 bases. The CDR3 consists of 15 residues. V lost 4 bases and J lost 3; bases outside the gene matches: 7. The germline gives CDR1 SGHTS, CDR2 YDEGEE. Written as DNA, the CDR3 is TGTGCCAGCAGCCCGGACAGGGGGTCCGGCTACGAGCAGTACTTC. This translates into CASSPDRGSGYEQYF.

This clonotype was detected ten times or more. This rearrangement joins TRBV11-3 to TRBJ1-2; D ambiguous. This CDR3 is built from 14 residues. V lost 1 base and J lost 4, with 10 bases in between. Germline V gene sequence: CDR1 SGHNT, CDR2 YENEEA. As DNA, the CDR3 is TGTGCCAGCAGCTTAGGAGGACGGCGCTATGGCTACACCTTC. This codes for CASSLGGRRYGYTF.

This clonotype was picked up many times. This chain connects TRBV7-2 to TRBJ1-2; 9 bases align to TRBD1. Looked up from germline, CDR1 is SGHTA and CDR2 is FQGNSA. Unmatched junction bases numbered 9, after V lost 5 bases and J lost 8 bases. The CDR3 covers 14 residues. The CDR3 spells CASSPPGQGGGYTF. The CDR3 DNA is TGTGCCAGCAGCCCGCCGGGACAGGGAGGAGGCTACACCTTC.

This clonotype was counted ten times or more. This chain links TRBV3-1 with TRBJ1-2, with unresolved D. The germline V gene encodes CDR1 LGHDT and CDR2 YNNKEL (reference sequence). V lost 4 bases and J 2 bases, leaving 8 bases between the germline ends. This CDR3 has 13 amino acids. The DNA for the CDR3 is TGTGCCAGCAGCCGGGAGCTGAACTATGGCTACACCTTC. Amino acid sequence: CASSRELNYGYTF.

There are many counts of this clonotype. The chain has TRBV4-3 and TRBJ2-7; no clear D gene. Germline V gene data show CDR1 as LGHNA and CDR2 as YSLEER. The V gene lost 0 bases and the J gene lost 3 bases, with 9 bases spanning the gap. CDR3 length: 14 amino acids. The chain's CDR3 is CASSQERQLYEQYF. DNA for the CDR3: TGCGCCAGCAGCCAAGAACGGCAACTCTACGAGCAGTACTTC.

This clonotype was seen at least ten times. V and J are TRBV29-1 and TRBJ1-1; D gene uncertain. This CDR3 contains 12 residues. The V and J ends lost 8 bases and 1 base respectively, with 11 bases between them. Germline V lookup: CDR1 SQVTM, CDR2 ANQGSEA. CDR3 sequence: CSLPGENTEAFF. The CDR3 region has the DNA TGCAGCCTCCCTGGAGAGAACACTGAAGCTTTCTTT.

This clonotype was seen many times. This sequence joins TRBV20-1 and TRBJ2-3; possibly TRBD2 for D (6 bases). V was trimmed by 3 bases and J by 2 bases, leaving 12 bases between them. In germline, CDR1 is DFQATT, CDR2 SNEGSKA (reference sequence). This CDR3 spans 14 amino acids. DNA for the CDR3: TGCAGTGCTAGTGTGCGGGGAGACACAGATACGCAGTATTTT. Protein product: CSASVRGDTDTQYF.

This clonotype is labeled as medium-sized. CDR3 loop: CSAPREFGSGYTF. For the CDR3, the DNA is TGCAGTGCTCCTCGGGAGTTTGGAAGTGGCTACACCTTC. This chain uses TRBV20-1 with TRBJ1-2; D is undetermined. Germline-derived CDR1 and CDR2 are DFQATT and SNEGSKA (reference sequence). The germline V and J ends were trimmed by 5 bases and 7 bases, with 17 bases remaining between them. The CDR3 extends over 13 amino acids.

This clonotype was counted a few times. The chain employs TRBV14 and TRBJ2-1, with D hard to call. The CDR3 runs 13 residues. Germline V gene sequence: CDR1 SGHDN, CDR2 FVKESK. The ends were cut back, 0 bases at V and 10 bases at J, with 10 bases in the middle. The CDR3 loop reads CASSQDHSREQFF. For the CDR3, the DNA is TGTGCCAGCAGCCAAGATCACAGCCGCGAGCAGTTCTTC.

Ten or more counts support this clonotype. The chain links TRBV20-1 to TRBJ2-1; D may match TRBD1 or TRBD2 (5 bases each). Germline values: CDR1 DFQATT, CDR2 SNEGSKA (reference sequence). V was cut by 5 bases and J by 3 bases, with 11 bases left in between. The CDR3 has 13 residues. The CDR3 coding sequence is TGCAGTGCTGGGGACGCCTACTACAATGAGCAGTTCTTC. Translation: CSAGDAYYNEQFF.

The chain recombines TRBV18 with TRBJ1-1; D gene uncertain. The V gene lost 5 bases and the J gene lost 7 bases, with 11 bases spanning the gap. Per germline, CDR1 KGHSH and CDR2 LQKENI. This CDR3 spans 12 amino acids. Here the CDR3 reads CASSFERFEAFF. CDR3 nucleotides: TGTGCCAGCTCATTCGAACGTTTTGAAGCTTTCTTT.